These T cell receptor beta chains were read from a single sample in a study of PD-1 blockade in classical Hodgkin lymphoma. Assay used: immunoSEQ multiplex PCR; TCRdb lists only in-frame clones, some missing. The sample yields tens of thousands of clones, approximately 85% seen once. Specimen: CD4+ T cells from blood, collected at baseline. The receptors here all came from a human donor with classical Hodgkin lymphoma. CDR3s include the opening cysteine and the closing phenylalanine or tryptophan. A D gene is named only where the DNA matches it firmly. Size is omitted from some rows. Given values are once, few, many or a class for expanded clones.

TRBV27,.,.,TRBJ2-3,TGTGCCAGCAGTTTAAACAGGGTCGGCACAGATACGCAGTATTTT,CASSLNRVGTDTQYF
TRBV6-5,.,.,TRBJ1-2,TGTGCCAGCAGCCCGGCGCGGGGGGCCGGCTATGGCTACACCTTC,CASSPARGAGYGYTF
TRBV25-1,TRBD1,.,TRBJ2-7,TGTGCCAGCAGTGAATGGAGACAGGGGCCCTACGAGCAGTACTTC,CASSEWRQGPYEQYF
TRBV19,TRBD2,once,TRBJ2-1,TGTGCCAGTATTCAGGGTAGCGGGAACAATGAGCAGTTCTTC,CASIQGSGNNEQFF
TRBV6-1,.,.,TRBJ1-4,TGTGCCAGCAAGCTTTGGAGAGCTAATGAAAAACTGTTTTTT,CASKLWRANEKLFF
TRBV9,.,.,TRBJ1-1,TGTGCCAGCAGCGTAGCTGCCAGCCCCAGGGGGAACACTGAAGCTTTCTTT,CASSVAASPRGNTEAFF
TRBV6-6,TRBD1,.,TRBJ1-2,TGTGCCAGCAGTCAGGACAGGGCCCGCTATGGCTACACCTTC,CASSQDRARYGYTF
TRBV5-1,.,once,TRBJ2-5,TGCGCCAGCAGGTCGGCGCTAAGGGTGGAGGAGACCCAGTACTTC,CASRSALRVEETQYF
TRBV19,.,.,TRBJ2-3,TGTGCCAGTAGTATAGGCGGATCATTCAGCACAGATACGCAGTATTTT,CASSIGGSFSTDTQYF
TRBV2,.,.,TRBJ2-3,TGTGCCAGCAAGGCGGGCTCCACAGATACGCAGTATTTT,CASKAGSTDTQYF
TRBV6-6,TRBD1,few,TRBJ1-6,TGTGCCAGCAGTTATCAGGCAGGGGGTAATTCACCCCTCCACTTT,CASSYQAGGNSPLHF
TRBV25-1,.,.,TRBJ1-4,TGTGCCAGCAGTCGGGGCGGGGCTGGGGAAAAACTGTTTTTT,CASSRGGAGEKLFF
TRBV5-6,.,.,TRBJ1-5,TGTGCCAGCAGCTTGCGGGGGGCTGGTGAGCCCCAGCATTTT,CASSLRGAGEPQHF
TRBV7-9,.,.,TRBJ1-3,TGTGCCAGCAGCTTACCCACAGGCCATGGAAACACCATATATTTT,CASSLPTGHGNTIYF
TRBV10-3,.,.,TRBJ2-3,TGTGCCTCCACGGGGCGGACCACTAGCACAGATACGCAGTATTTT,CASTGRTTSTDTQYF
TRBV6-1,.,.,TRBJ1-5,TGTGCCAGCAGTGAAGTAGCTCTCCAAAATCAGCCCCAGCATTTT,CASSEVALQNQPQHF
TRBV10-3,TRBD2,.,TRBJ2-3,TGTGCCATTTCGAGCGGGAGAGCAGATACGCAGTATTTT,CAISSGRADTQYF
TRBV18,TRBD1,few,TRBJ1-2,TGTGCCAGCTCCACACTTTCCGGGACAGGCGTAAATGGCTACACCTTC,CASSTLSGTGVNGYTF
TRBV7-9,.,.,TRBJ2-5,TGTGCCAGCAGCTTATTCGGTCGCATACAAGAGACCCAGTACTTC,CASSLFGRIQETQYF
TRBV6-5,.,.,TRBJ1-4,TGTGCCAGCAGTTACCGGACAGCACCTCTTGTGAAACTGTTTTTT,CASSYRTAPLVKLFF
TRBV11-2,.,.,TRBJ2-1,TGTGCCAGCAGCTTAGTTATCTCCTACAATGAGCAGTTCTTC,CASSLVISYNEQFF
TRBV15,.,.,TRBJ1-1,TGTGCCACCAGCAGAGATGGCCAGAAGAACACTGAAGCTTTCTTT,CATSRDGQKNTEAFF
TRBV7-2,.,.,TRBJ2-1,TGTGCCAGCAGCGCAAGCTTACTAGCCTCGAGCTCCTACAATGAGCAGTTCTTC,CASSASLLASSSYNEQFF
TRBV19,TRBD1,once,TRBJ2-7,TGTGCCAGTTTCGGACAGGGAGAGAACGAGCAGTACTTC,CASFGQGENEQYF
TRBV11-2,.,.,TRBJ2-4,TGTGCCAGCAGCTCGACTAACGGGCTAGCCAAAAACATTCAGTACTTC,CASSSTNGLAKNIQYF
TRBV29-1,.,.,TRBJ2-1,TGCAGCGTAAGGGGGACGAGCTCCTACAATGAGCAGTTCTTC,CSVRGTSSYNEQFF
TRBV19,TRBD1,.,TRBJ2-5,TGTGCCAGTAGTATAGGACAGGGGATGGAGACCCAGTACTTC,CASSIGQGMETQYF
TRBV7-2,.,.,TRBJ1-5,TGTGCCAGCAGCTTAGGGGGGGGAGGTCAGCCCCAGCATTTT,CASSLGGGGQPQHF
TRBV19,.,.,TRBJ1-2,TGTGCCAGTACCCCTAGGACAGTCAATTATGGCTACACCTTC,CASTPRTVNYGYTF
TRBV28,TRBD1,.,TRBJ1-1,TGTGCCAGCAGGCTAGGCCGGGACAGGGGGCGAAGGAACACTGAAGCTTTCTTT,CASRLGRDRGRRNTEAFF
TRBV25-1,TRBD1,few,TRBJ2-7,TGTGCCAGCAGTCTACAGGGGGCTGGGGAGCAGTACTTC,CASSLQGAGEQYF
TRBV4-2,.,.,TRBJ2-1,TGTGCCAGCAGCCAAGAATCTTTGATCGCCCCAAACAATGAGCAGTTCTTC,CASSQESLIAPNNEQFF
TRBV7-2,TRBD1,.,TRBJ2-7,TGTGCCAGCAGCTTAGAAGGGGGCGGGTCCTACGAGCAGTACTTC,CASSLEGGGSYEQYF